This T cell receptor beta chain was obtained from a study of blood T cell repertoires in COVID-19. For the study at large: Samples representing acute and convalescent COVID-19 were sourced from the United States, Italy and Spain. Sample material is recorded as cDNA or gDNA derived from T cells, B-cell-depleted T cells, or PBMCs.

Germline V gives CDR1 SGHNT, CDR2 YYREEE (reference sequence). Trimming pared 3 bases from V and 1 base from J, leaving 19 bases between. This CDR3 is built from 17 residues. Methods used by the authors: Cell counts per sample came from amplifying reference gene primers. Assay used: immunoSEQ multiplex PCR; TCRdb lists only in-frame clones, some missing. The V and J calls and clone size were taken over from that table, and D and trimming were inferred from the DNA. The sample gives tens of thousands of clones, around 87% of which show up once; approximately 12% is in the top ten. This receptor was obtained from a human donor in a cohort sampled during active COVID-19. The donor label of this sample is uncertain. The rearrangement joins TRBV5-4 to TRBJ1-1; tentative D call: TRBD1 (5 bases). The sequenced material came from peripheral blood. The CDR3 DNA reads TGTGCCAGCAGCTGGCTAAGGGGTCCGATGGGGAACACTGAAGCTTTCTTT. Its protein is CASSWLRGPMGNTEAFF.